Below, 5 T cell receptor beta chains from the same sample are listed, as sequenced in a study of tumor-infiltrating lymphocytes in primary liver carcinoma. Germline DNA was also extracted, with blood RNA taken from unsorted whole blood. Reverse transcription of around 500 ng total RNA with a constant-region primer produced TCR beta cDNA. Nested multiplex PCR, run for three rounds with slightly modified ARM-PCR, yielded TCR beta libraries. Each of the first two PCR rounds ran roughly 9 cycles with TRBV1-TRBV30 forward and C-beta reverse primers. TCRdb redid the calling of the multiplex PCR reads with MiXCR, one entry per CDR3 protein. This sample has 190,000 or so distinct CDR3 sequences; almost 65% occur once, and the top ten carry about 7.1%. Sequencing input: peripheral blood. The receptor set was obtained from a woman in her fifties or sixties with primary liver carcinoma and hepatitis B virus infection.

This chain's CDR3 is CASSLGEGASTDTHYF. The CDR3 DNA is TGTGCCAGCAGCTTAGGGGAGGGGGCTTCCACAGATACACACTATTTT. The chain links TRBV11-2 to TRBJ2-3; either TRBD1 or TRBD2 may fit D (7 bases each). Between the trimmed V and J ends, which lost 1 base and 15 bases, there was a span of 26 bases. The CDR3 totals 16 residues. Germline CDR1 and CDR2: SGHAT and FQNNGV.

The sample holds many counts of this clonotype. The chain combines TRBV10-3 with TRBJ1-1; 11 positions match TRBD1. This CDR3 spans 15 amino acids. V was clipped by 5 bases and J by 1 base; unmatched bases: 3. Per germline, CDR1 ENHRY and CDR2 SYGVKD. CDR3 sequence reads: CAISPGQGGNTEAFF. CDR3 DNA: TGTGCCATCAGTCCGGGACAGGGGGGGAACACTGAAGCTTTCTTT.

This clonotype was detected ten times or more. This chain joins TRBV12-3 or TRBV12-4 and TRBJ2-5, with 7 bases lining up with TRBD1. The junction had 5 bases not matched to a gene; V was cut back by 3 bases and J by 1 base. The CDR3 spans 15 residues. The CDR3 DNA reads as TGTGCCAGCAGTTTCCGACAGGGCTTCCAAGAGACCCAGTACTTC. It specifies CASSFRQGFQETQYF.

In regard to this clonotype: An end of the junction does not agree with germline; a read error may underlie this. The chain employs TRBV5-1 and TRBJ2-3; 7 nucleotides align to TRBD2. This CDR3 region has 14 residues. The germline CDR1 and CDR2 sequences are SGHRS and YFSETQ. CDR3 DNA sequence: TGTGCCAGCAGTCACATCGGGAGGTCCGATACGCAGTATTTT. It encodes CASSHIGRSDTQYF.

Note on this clonotype: Likely a read error: the CDR3 ends without its conserved phenylalanine or tryptophan. This sequence joins TRBV11-2 and TRBJ2-1; a possible D gene is TRBD2 (7 bases). The J call is uncertain, as TRBJ2-7 better fits the DNA end. CDR1 and CDR2 from the germline V gene are SGHAT and FQNNGV. The CDR3 is 13 amino acids. The CDR3 loop is CASSFTGGDEQYL. The CDR3 coding sequence is TGTGCCAGCAGCTTCACGGGGGGCGATGAGCAGTACCTC.